Listed below are T cell receptor beta chains from one sample, sequenced in a study of blood T cell repertoires in COVID-19. This table comes from immunoSEQ multiplex PCR, and its TCRdb copy is limited to in-frame clones, with some not included. This table has 200,000 or so clones, around 86% appearing once. The sample consisted of PBMCs or T cells enriched from blood (not recorded which). The origin of the receptors is a woman aged 40 to 50 with acute COVID-19. The CDR3 runs from the conserved cysteine through the conserved F or W. Fields, in order: clone size, J gene, V gene, D gene, CDR3 DNA, CDR3 protein. D genes are given only for firm matches. Clone size is shown for a subset of rows, as once, few, many or a class of expanded clone.

- TRBJ2-2 TRBV6-5 - TGTGCCAGCAGTCCCTTGTGGGGGACAACCGGGGAGCTGTTTTTT CASSPLWGTTGELFF
- TRBJ2-1 TRBV7-3 - TGTGCCAGCAGCCACCGGGGGACAGACTACAATGAGCAGTTCTTC CASSHRGTDYNEQFF
- TRBJ2-5 TRBV11-2 - TGTGCCAGCAGCTTAGGGGCGGGACCACAAGAGACCCAGTACTTC CASSLGAGPQETQYF
- TRBJ1-1 TRBV5-1 - TGCGCCAGCAGCCTGGAAGGGAGAGCGGACACTGAAGCTTTCTTT CASSLEGRADTEAFF
- TRBJ1-6 TRBV7-3 TRBD1 TGTGCCAGCAGCTTAACAAGGGACAGATATTCACCCCTCCACTTT CASSLTRDRYSPLHF
few TRBJ2-3 TRBV6-2/TRBV6-3 - TGTGCCAGCAGTCCCGAGTGGGAGCCACAAGCCCTCCCAGATACGCAGTATTTT CASSPEWEPQALPDTQYF
- TRBJ2-2 TRBV29-1 - TGCAGCGCCCCCTCACCCGGGACCGGGGAGCTGTTTTTT CSAPSPGTGELFF
- TRBJ1-1 TRBV7-2 TRBD1 TGTGCCAGCAGCTTAGTCTGGCAGGGGGCCGGCACTGAAGCTTTCTTT CASSLVWQGAGTEAFF
- TRBJ1-1 TRBV6-4 - TGTGCCAGCAGACAGGAGCGAGACGCTGAAGCTTTCTTT CASRQERDAEAFF
- TRBJ2-2 TRBV14 - TGTGCCAGCAGCCCCCACAGGAACACCGGGGAGCTGTTTTTT CASSPHRNTGELFF
- TRBJ2-5 TRBV30 TRBD2 TGTGCCTACGGGGGGACTAGGGAGACCCAGTACTTC CAYGGTRETQYF
- TRBJ1-6 TRBV10-2 - TGCGCCAGCAGTGAGTCGACTCCCGGCAGTCCCCTCCACTTT CASSESTPGSPLHF
- TRBJ1-1 TRBV6-2/TRBV6-3 TRBD1 TGTGCCAGCAGTTACTCTAGGGTAGGGGGCGATGTCGACACTGAAGCTTTCTTT CASSYSRVGGDVDTEAFF
- TRBJ1-4 TRBV2 - TGTGCCAGCATGCCCGGGGTCGGGAACGGTAATGAAAAACTGTTTTTT CASMPGVGNGNEKLFF
few TRBJ1-1 TRBV7-2 - TGTGCCAGCAGTGCTACAGGTTCCACTGAAGCTTTCTTT CASSATGSTEAFF
- TRBJ1-1 TRBV6-2/TRBV6-3 - TGTGCCAGCAGCGACGTACAATTCGGGAGGGGAGCTTTCTTT CASSDVQFGRGAFF
- TRBJ2-6 TRBV6-2/TRBV6-3 - TGTGCCAGCAGTTACGGAGGAAAGGGCTCTGGGGCCAACGTCCTGACTTTC CASSYGGKGSGANVLTF
- TRBJ1-1 TRBV19 - TGTGCCAGTAGTATCCAGGGCGGCACTGAAGCTTTCTTT CASSIQGGTEAFF
- TRBJ1-1 TRBV2 TRBD1 TGTGCCAGCAGTGCCGGGGACAGTATGAACACTGAAGCTTTCTTT CASSAGDSMNTEAFF
- TRBJ2-7 TRBV6-5 TRBD1 TGTGCCAGCAGTCTCCGGGACAGCTCCTACGAGCAGTACTTC CASSLRDSSYEQYF
once TRBJ1-1 TRBV15 - TGTGCCACCAGCAGGGTTGTTGGGACATTAAGGAACACTGAAGCTTTCTTT CATSRVVGTLRNTEAFF
- TRBJ2-2 TRBV3-1/TRBV3-2 - TGTGCCAGCAGCCAAGATTTGGGGGCGAGGGGCGGGGAGCTGTTTTTT CASSQDLGARGGELFF
- TRBJ2-7 TRBV3-1/TRBV3-2 - TGTGCCAGCAGCTCACCACAGGGTATGAAGTACTTC CASSSPQGMKYF
once TRBJ2-3 TRBV5-5 TRBD1 TGTGCCAGCAGCCCGGGGGACAGGGGTACAGATACGCAGTATTTT CASSPGDRGTDTQYF
- TRBJ1-6 TRBV27 - TGTGCCAGCAGGCCCCAGGGCTCCTATAATTCACCCCTCCACTTT CASRPQGSYNSPLHF
- TRBJ1-1 TRBV9 TRBD1 TGTGCCAGCAGCGGGACAGGGCAGAACACTGAAGCTTTCTTT CASSGTGQNTEAFF
- TRBJ1-4 TRBV5-1 - TGCGCCAGCAGCTTGGACAGGGCCGGTGAAAAACTGTTTTTT CASSLDRAGEKLFF